This TCR beta chain originates from a study of OX40 agonist ivuxolimab in advanced cancers. Study overall: A history of anti-PD-1, anti-PD-L1 or anti-CTLA-4 therapy was acceptable, and approximately 39% had some. Partial responses were recorded for three patients, including one with hepatocellular carcinoma and two with cutaneous melanoma. Study-wide findings and caveats: Which antigen the expanded peripheral T cells recognized is unknown. By week 6 at 0.1 to 3.0 mg/kg, blood CD4+ and CD8+ T cells had expanded clonally.

Sequencing used immunoSEQ multiplex PCR; TCRdb keeps in-frame clones, though not all of them. The sample has roughly 71,000 clones; roughly 88% are singletons. Remarks on this clone: As yet, its antigen is unknown.

CDR3 size: 13 residues. Looked up from germline, CDR1 is MNHEY and CDR2 is SVGAGI. With 5 bases removed from V and 7 bases from J, the gap between germline ends came to 12 bases. The specimen comprised CD4+ or CD8+ T cells sorted from blood, sampled in a trial of the OX40 agonist ivuxolimab. The V gene is TRBV6-5, the J gene TRBJ2-1, with no clear D. The origin of this receptor is an adult with an advanced solid tumor such as melanoma, head and neck, liver or kidney cancer. The DNA of the CDR3 is TGTGCCAGCAGTCCAGTCGTCCGGAATGAGCAGTTCTTC. Its translation: CASSPVVRNEQFF.